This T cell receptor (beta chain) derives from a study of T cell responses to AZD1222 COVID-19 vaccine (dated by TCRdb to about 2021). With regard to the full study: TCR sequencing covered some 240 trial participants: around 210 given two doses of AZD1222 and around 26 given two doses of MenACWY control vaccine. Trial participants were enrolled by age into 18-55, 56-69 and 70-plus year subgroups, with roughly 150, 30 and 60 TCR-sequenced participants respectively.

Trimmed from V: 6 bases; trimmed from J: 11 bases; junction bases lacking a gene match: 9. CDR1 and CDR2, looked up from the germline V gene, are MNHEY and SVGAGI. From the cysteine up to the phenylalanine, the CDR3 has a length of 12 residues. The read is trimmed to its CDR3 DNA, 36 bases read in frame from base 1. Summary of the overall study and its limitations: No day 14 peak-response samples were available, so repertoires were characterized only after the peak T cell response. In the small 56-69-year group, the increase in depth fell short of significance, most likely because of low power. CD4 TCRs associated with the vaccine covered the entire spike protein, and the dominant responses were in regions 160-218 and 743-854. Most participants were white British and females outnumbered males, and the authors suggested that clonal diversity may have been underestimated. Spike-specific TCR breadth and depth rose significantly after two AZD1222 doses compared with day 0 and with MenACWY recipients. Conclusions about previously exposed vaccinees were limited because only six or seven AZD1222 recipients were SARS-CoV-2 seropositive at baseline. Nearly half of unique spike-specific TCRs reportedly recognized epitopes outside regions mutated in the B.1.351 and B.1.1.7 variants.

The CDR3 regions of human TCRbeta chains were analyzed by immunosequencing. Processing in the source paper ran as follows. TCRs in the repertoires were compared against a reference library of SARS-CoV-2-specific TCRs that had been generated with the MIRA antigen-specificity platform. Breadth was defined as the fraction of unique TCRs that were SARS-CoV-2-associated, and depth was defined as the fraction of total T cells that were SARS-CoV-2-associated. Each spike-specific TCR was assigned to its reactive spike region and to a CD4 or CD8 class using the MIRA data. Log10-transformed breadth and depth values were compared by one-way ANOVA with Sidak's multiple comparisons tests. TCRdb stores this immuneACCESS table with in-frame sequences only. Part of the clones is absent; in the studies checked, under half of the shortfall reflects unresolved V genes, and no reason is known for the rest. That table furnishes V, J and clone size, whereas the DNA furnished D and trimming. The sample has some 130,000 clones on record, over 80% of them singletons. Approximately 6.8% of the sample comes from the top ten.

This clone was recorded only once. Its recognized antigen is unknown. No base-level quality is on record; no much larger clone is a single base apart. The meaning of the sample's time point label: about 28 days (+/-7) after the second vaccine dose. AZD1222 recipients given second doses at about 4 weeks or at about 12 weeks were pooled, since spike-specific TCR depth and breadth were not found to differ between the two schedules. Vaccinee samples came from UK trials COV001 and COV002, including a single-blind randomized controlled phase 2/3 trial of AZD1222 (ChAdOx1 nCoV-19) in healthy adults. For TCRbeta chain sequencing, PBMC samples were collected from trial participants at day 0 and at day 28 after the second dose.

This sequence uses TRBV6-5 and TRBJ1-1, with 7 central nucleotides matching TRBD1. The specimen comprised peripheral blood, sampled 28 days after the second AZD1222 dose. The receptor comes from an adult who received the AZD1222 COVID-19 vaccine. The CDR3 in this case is CASRSDRDVAFF. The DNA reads TGTGCCAGCAGATCAGACAGGGATGTGGCTTTCTTT.